Below are 10 T cell receptor beta chains sequenced from a single sample in a study of tumor-infiltrating lymphocytes in primary liver carcinoma. From around 0.5 ug of total RNA, TCR beta-specific cDNA was reverse-transcribed using a constant-region primer. Generation of the TCR beta libraries relied on three nested multiplex PCR rounds using slightly modified ARM-PCR. In the first two PCR rounds, TRBV1-TRBV30 forward primers were paired with a C-beta reverse primer, and each round lasted approximately 9 cycles. TCRdb independently ran MiXCR on the multiplex PCR reads; one entry per CDR3 protein. The sample has some 200,000 distinct CDR3 sequences; almost 65% are singletons. It was unsorted whole blood that yielded blood RNA, and germline DNA was also extracted. Material: peripheral blood. These receptors originate from a woman aged 55-69 years with primary liver carcinoma and hepatitis B virus infection.

Points on this clonotype: One base away lies a much larger clone, so this may be a sequencing read error. This chain joins TRBV4-1 and TRBJ1-2, with D maybe TRBD1 (5 bases). CDR1 MGHRA and CDR2 YSYEKL come from the germline V gene. The CDR3 contains 18 residues. In DNA, the CDR3 is TGCGCCTGCAGCCAAGGCCATTCGGGGGGTCGACCCCAGTATGGCTACACCTTC. This encodes CACSQGHSGGRPQYGYTF.

This clonotype was counted between two and nine times. The chain has TRBV7-9 and TRBJ1-4; 7 nucleotides line up with TRBD1. The trim removed 3 bases at V and 10 bases at J, leaving 11 bases unmatched. CDR3 length equals 15 residues. Germline V gene data show CDR1 as SEHNR and CDR2 as FQNEAQ (reference sequence). CDR3 loop: CASSFEAGAGGKLFF. CDR3 bases: TGTGCCAGCAGCTTTGAGGCGGGGGCAGGGGGAAAACTGTTTTTT.

In this sample, this clonotype turned up once. V gene TRBV5-4 combines with J gene TRBJ2-2, with D possibly being TRBD1 (6 bases). Germline CDR1 SGHNT, CDR2 YYREEE (reference sequence). This CDR3 has 15 residues. The CDR3 loop reads CDSSSRDTYDGELFF. CDR3 DNA sequence: TGTGACAGTAGCTCCCGGGACACCTATGACGGGGAGCTGTTTTTT. The full variable domain, completed using reference TRBV5-4 and TRBJ2-2, is ETGVTQSPTHLIKTRGQQVTLRCSSQSGHNTVSWYQQALGQGPQFIFQYYREEENGRGNFPPRFSGLQFPNYSSELNVNALELDDSALYLCDSSSRDTYDGELFFGEGSRLTVL.

The count of this clonotype is one. One end of the junction is discordant with germline, which a read error may explain. The chain links TRBV12-3 or TRBV12-4 to TRBJ2-5; D unresolved. The CDR3 loop spans 12 amino acids. The CDR3 loop reads CATKGLEEIQYF. The CDR3 DNA is TGTGCCACCAAAGGGTTAGAGGAGATCCAGTACTTC.

Comments on this clonotype: Given a much more abundant clone one base away, this may be a read error. The rearrangement joins TRBV6-2 or TRBV6-3 to TRBJ2-1; 11 bases map to TRBD2. This CDR3 region has 13 residues. Germline CDR1 and CDR2: MNHEY and SVGEGT. CDR3 sequence: CVSSPGLAVEQFF. CDR3 in DNA: TGTGTCAGCAGCCCGGGACTAGCGGTTGAGCAGTTCTTC.

This clonotype came up many times. This chain uses TRBV7-9 with TRBJ2-5, with 7 bases fitting TRBD1. This CDR3 comprises 14 residues. V shed 1 base, J shed 6 bases, and the junction held 5 bases outside the gene matches. Germline CDR1 is SEHNR and CDR2 is FQNEAQ (reference sequence). The CDR3 DNA sequence: TGTGCCAGCAGCTTAGTCGGGACAGATCAGACCCAGTACTTC. Amino acids: CASSLVGTDQTQYF.

To note about this clonotype: A much bigger clone sits one base away, suggesting this may be a read error. V usage is TRBV12-3 or TRBV12-4 and J usage is TRBJ1-2, with D perhaps matching TRBD1 (5 bases). The CDR3 totals 14 residues. V lost 5 bases, J lost 8 bases, and 18 bases lay in between. The CDR3: CASSLRTRSMGYTF. CDR3 coding DNA: TGTGCCAGCAGTCTCCGGACAAGGAGCATGGGCTACACCTTC.

On this clonotype itself: One end of the junction varies from germline; a read error may be responsible. The chain is built from TRBV11-2 and TRBJ1-1; D gene unclear. The CDR3 loop spans 12 amino acids. From germline, CDR1 is SGHAT and CDR2 FQNNGV. The CDR3 DNA follows: TGTGCTAGCAGCTCTTGCGGGGTTGAAGCTTTCTTT. The encoded protein is CASSSCGVEAFF.

This clonotype was detected ten times or more. The CDR3 nucleotides are TGTGCCAGCAGTTACTGGGGGGGTAGGGCCGGGGAGCTGTTTTTT. Encoded protein: CASSYWGGRAGELFF. The V gene is TRBV6-5, the J gene TRBJ2-2; 7 nucleotides align to TRBD2. The CDR3 is made up of 15 amino acids. The junction had 5 bases not matched to a gene; V was cut back by 1 base and J by 6 bases. Germline assignment: CDR1 MNHEY and CDR2 SVGAGI.

In the case of this clonotype: Since a much larger clone is just one base distant, this may be a read error. The chain carries TRBV12-3 or TRBV12-4 and TRBJ2-2; 8 bases are a match to TRBD1. The CDR3 totals 15 residues. The CDR3 DNA is TGTGCCAGCAGTATACGGACAGGGCACACCGGGCAGCTGTTTTTT. This translates into CASSIRTGHTGQLFF.